Presented here are 21 T cell receptor beta chains from one specimen sequenced in a study of early T cells in non-severe SARS-CoV-2 infection. TCRdb re-called the 5' RACE reads through MiXCR, storing one row per CDR3 protein. Counted here are 98,000 or so distinct CDR3 sequences, about 12% occurring once; the ten biggest clones make up 4.4%. This specimen was whole blood, taken at baseline. Receptors originate from an adult who was a healthcare worker with PCR-confirmed SARS-CoV-2 infection or an uninfected control (not recorded which).

In its sample, this clonotype was seen a few times. J is TRBJ2-1 and V is TRBV5-4; 10 bases fit TRBD2. The germline V gene has CDR1 SGHNT and CDR2 YYREEE (reference sequence). V shed 6 bases, J shed 10 bases, and the junction held 16 bases outside the gene matches. CDR3 length: 16 amino acids. The CDR3 loop reads CASNPRTSGPGGEQFF. The CDR3 DNA reads as TGTGCCAGCAACCCTAGGACTAGCGGACCTGGGGGAGAGCAGTTCTTC.

This clonotype was seen a handful of times. V gene TRBV5-1 combines with J gene TRBJ2-1, with D possibly matching TRBD2 (6 bases). The germline V and J ends were trimmed by 6 bases and 6 bases, with 16 bases remaining between them. CDR1 and CDR2 (germline): SGHRS, YFSETQ. The CDR3 covers 14 residues. CDR3 in amino acids: CASNPLANPNEQFF. In DNA form, the CDR3 reads TGCGCCAGCAACCCGCTAGCGAATCCCAATGAGCAGTTCTTC. The complete variable domain, with remaining parts taken from reference TRBV5-1 and TRBJ2-1, reads KAGVTQTPRYLIKTRGQQVTLSCSPISGHRSVSWYQQTPGQGLQFLFEYFSETQRNKGNFPGRFSGRQFSNSRSEMNVSTLELGDSALYLCASNPLANPNEQFFGPGTRLTVL.

This clonotype has more than one count but fewer than ten. This chain's CDR3 is CSAKRGNTGELFF. The CDR3 coding sequence is TGCAGTGCTAAACGCGGGAACACCGGGGAGCTGTTTTTT. V is TRBV20-1 and J is TRBJ2-2; D not certain. CDR1 DFQATT and CDR2 SNEGSKA come from the germline V gene (reference sequence). This CDR3 is built from 13 residues. Trimming removed 4 bases from V and 1 base from J, with 7 bases in between.

This clonotype was counted many times. V and J are TRBV20-1 and TRBJ1-2; no clear D. The CDR3 is made up of 12 amino acids. CDR1 DFQATT and CDR2 SNEGSKA come from the germline V gene (reference sequence). Trimming removed 3 bases at V and 9 bases at J, with 14 bases between. Here the CDR3 reads CSASSGIGSYTF. CDR3 DNA: TGCAGTGCTAGTTCAGGAATAGGCAGCTACACCTTC.

This rearrangement joins TRBV19 to TRBJ1-1; no definite D call. Trimming took 7 bases from V and 4 from J, leaving 16 bases between them. The germline CDR1 and CDR2 sequences are LNHDA and SQIVND (reference sequence). The CDR3 has 14 residues. The CDR3 region has the DNA TGTGCCAGTACCGAGGTTTCCTGGGGCACTGAAGCTTTCTTT. Its translation is CASTEVSWGTEAFF.

This clonotype was seen many times. V usage is TRBV11-2 and J usage is TRBJ2-5; D remains unclear. The CDR3 is made up of 13 amino acids. Germline V gives CDR1 SGHAT, CDR2 FQNNGV. Deletions cut 2 bases from V and 7 bases from J, with 11 bases between. The CDR3 DNA reads TGTGCCAGCAGCTTAAGGCTCAAGGGGACCCAGTACTTC. It translates to CASSLRLKGTQYF.

This clonotype showed up many times. The chain links TRBV29-1 to TRBJ2-1, with 7 nucleotides matching TRBD1. The germline V gene has CDR1 SQVTM and CDR2 ANQGSEA. V lost 5 bases and J lost 1; bases outside the gene matches: 5. The CDR3 runs to 14 residues. In nucleotides, the CDR3 is TGCAGCGTTAAAGGGGGCCATTCCTACAATGAGCAGTTCTTC. The encoded protein is CSVKGGHSYNEQFF.

This clonotype was seen only a few times. The V and J genes are TRBV18 and TRBJ2-1; 15 bases align to TRBD2. V lost 3 bases to trimming and J lost 7 bases; unmatched junction nucleotides: 4. Per germline, CDR1 KGHSH and CDR2 LQKENI. This CDR3 region has 16 residues. CDR3 sequence reads: CASSPLGLAGGNEQFF. CDR3 DNA sequence: TGTGCCAGCTCACCGCTAGGACTAGCGGGGGGGAATGAGCAGTTCTTC.

The table lists this clonotype with a few counts. This chain uses TRBV20-1 with TRBJ2-5; the match to TRBD2 covers 8 bases. The CDR3 loop spans 14 amino acids. V was clipped by 5 bases and J by 4 bases; unmatched bases: 9. CDR1 DFQATT and CDR2 SNEGSKA come from the germline V gene (reference sequence). The CDR3 protein is CSALPQAGGETQYF. As DNA, the CDR3 is TGCAGTGCTCTACCACAGGCGGGAGGAGAGACCCAGTACTTC.

This clonotype was counted only a few times. The rearrangement links TRBV10-3 to TRBJ2-1; the match to TRBD2 covers 13 bases. This CDR3 spans 16 amino acids. Per germline, CDR1 ENHRY and CDR2 SYGVKD. V shed 0 bases, J shed 5 bases, and the junction held 1 base outside the gene matches. The CDR3 region has the DNA TGTGCCATCAGTGAGTCGGGGACTAGCGGGAACAATGAGCAGTTCTTC. It encodes CAISESGTSGNNEQFF.

This clonotype showed up many times. The gene calls are TRBV9 and TRBJ2-3, with D maybe TRBD1 (5 bases). Germline V gene data show CDR1 as SGDLS and CDR2 as YYNGEE. V shed 0 bases and J shed 3 bases, with 23 bases lying between them. The CDR3 consists of 19 residues. CDR3 amino acids: CASSVGLQWGRAETDTQYF. DNA of the CDR3: TGTGCCAGCAGCGTAGGTTTGCAGTGGGGCAGGGCGGAAACAGATACGCAGTATTTT.

This chain links TRBV29-1 with TRBJ2-3; either TRBD1 or TRBD2 may supply D (5 bases each). Trimming pared 4 bases from V and 6 bases from J, leaving 11 bases between. Germline V gene data show CDR1 as SQVTM and CDR2 as ANQGSEA. The CDR3 extends over 12 amino acids. CDR3 region: CSVGGAWDTQYF. For the CDR3, the DNA is TGCAGCGTTGGAGGGGCCTGGGATACGCAGTATTTT.

The chain recombines TRBV9 with TRBJ2-1, with 8 bases fitting TRBD1. Germline V CDR1 and CDR2: SGDLS, YYNGEE. The CDR3 has 15 amino acids. V lost 3 bases and J lost 0; bases outside the gene matches: 2. The CDR3, as DNA: TGTGCCAGCAGCGGGACAGGGAACTCCTACAATGAGCAGTTCTTC. Amino acids: CASSGTGNSYNEQFF.

There are a few counts of this clonotype. CDR3 sequence (DNA): TGTGCCAGTAGTATCGGGGATCTTGAAGCTTTCTTT. Amino acids: CASSIGDLEAFF. This chain joins TRBV19 and TRBJ1-1; D unclear. Germline CDR1 is LNHDA and CDR2 is SQIVND (reference sequence). The CDR3 has 12 residues. The germline V and J ends were trimmed by 3 bases and 7 bases, with 9 bases remaining between them.

This clonotype was seen only a few times. The chain links TRBV7-8 to TRBJ1-1; no definite D call. Per the germline V gene, CDR1 is SGHVS and CDR2 is FQNEAQ. This CDR3 is 14 amino acids long. V lost 6 bases and J lost 1, with 12 bases in between. CDR3 residues: CASRLGQSNTEAFF. Written as DNA, the CDR3 is TGTGCCAGCAGGCTTGGGCAGTCGAACACTGAAGCTTTCTTT.

This clonotype was recorded at least ten times. The rearrangement links TRBV30 to TRBJ1-1; 8 positions agree with TRBD1. V was pared by 2 bases and J by 0 bases, with 8 bases of the junction left unmatched. Germline loops: CDR1 GTSNPN, CDR2 SVGIG (reference sequence). The CDR3 sequence is 16 residues long. The CDR3 loop reads CAWSLQTGGMNTEAFF. The CDR3 coding sequence is TGTGCCTGGAGTCTTCAAACAGGGGGTATGAACACTGAAGCTTTCTTT.

This clonotype was recorded at least ten times. This chain connects TRBV15 to TRBJ2-2; D is ambiguous. Germline V gives CDR1 LNHNV, CDR2 YYDKDF (reference sequence). The CDR3 runs to 17 residues. The V end was cut by 1 base, the J end by 2 bases, with 14 bases between. The CDR3 region is CATSRAVVQRNTGELFF. The CDR3 bases are TGTGCCACCAGCAGAGCAGTCGTGCAGCGAAACACCGGGGAGCTGTTTTTT.

This clonotype was observed a few times. Compared with germline, one end of the junction differs, possibly owing to a read error. V gene TRBV7-9 combines with J gene TRBJ1-3; no reliable D call. The CDR3 has 16 amino acids. Germline V lookup: CDR1 SEHNR, CDR2 FQNEAQ (reference sequence). This CDR3 reads CASSSNLGSSENTIYF. CDR3 sequence (DNA): TGTGCCAGCAGCTCCAACCTAGGGAGTTCTGAAAACACCATATATTTT.

This chain joins TRBV6-5 and TRBJ2-7; no clear D. The V end was cut by 3 bases, the J end by 4 bases, with 13 bases between. The CDR3 loop spans 14 amino acids. Germline CDR1 reads MNHEY; CDR2 reads SVGAGI. The DNA for the CDR3 is TGTGCCAGCAGTTATACGGACGGAACATACGAGCAGTACTTC. This gives the protein CASSYTDGTYEQYF.

Ten or more counts support this clonotype. The chain recombines TRBV5-4 with TRBJ2-7; D not resolved. V was pared by 0 bases and J by 5 bases, with 9 bases between. The CDR3 is made up of 13 amino acids. CDR1 is SGHNT and CDR2 is YYREEE in the germline V gene (reference sequence). CDR3 bases: TGTGCCAGCAGCTTGGACGATCAAAACGAGCAGTACTTC. This gives the protein CASSLDDQNEQYF.

This clonotype has just a few counts. The V gene is TRBV5-1, the J gene TRBJ2-5; D unclear. Between the trimmed V and J ends, which lost 3 bases and 3 bases, there was a span of 18 bases. The CDR3 has 16 residues. Germline assignment: CDR1 SGHRS and CDR2 YFSETQ. The CDR3 DNA reads as TGCGCCAGCAGCTCCCCGCGGTTTGGGAATGAAGAGACCCAGTACTTC. This sequence encodes CASSSPRFGNEETQYF. Combining the CDR3 with reference TRBV5-1 and TRBJ2-5 gives the whole variable domain KAGVTQTPRYLIKTRGQQVTLSCSPISGHRSVSWYQQTPGQGLQFLFEYFSETQRNKGNFPGRFSGRQFSNSRSEMNVSTLELGDSALYLCASSSPRFGNEETQYFGPGTRLLVL.